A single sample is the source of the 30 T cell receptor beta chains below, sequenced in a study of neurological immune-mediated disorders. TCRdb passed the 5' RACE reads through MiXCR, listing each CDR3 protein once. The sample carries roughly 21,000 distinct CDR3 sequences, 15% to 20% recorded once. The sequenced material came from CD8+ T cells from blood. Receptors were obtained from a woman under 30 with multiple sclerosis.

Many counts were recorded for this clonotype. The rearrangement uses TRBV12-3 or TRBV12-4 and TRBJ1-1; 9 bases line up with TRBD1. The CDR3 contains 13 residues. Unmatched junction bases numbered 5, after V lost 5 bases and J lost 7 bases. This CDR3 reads CASSAGTGIEAFF. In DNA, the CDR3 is TGTGCCAGCAGTGCCGGGACAGGGATTGAAGCTTTCTTT.

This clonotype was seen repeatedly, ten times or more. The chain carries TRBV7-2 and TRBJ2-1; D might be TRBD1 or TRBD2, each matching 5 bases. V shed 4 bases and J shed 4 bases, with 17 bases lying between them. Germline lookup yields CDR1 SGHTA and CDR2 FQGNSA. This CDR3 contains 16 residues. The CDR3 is CASSSFPWDGYNEQFF. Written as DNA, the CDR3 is TGTGCCAGCAGCTCCTTTCCCTGGGACGGGTACAATGAGCAGTTCTTC.

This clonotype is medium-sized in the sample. For the CDR3, the DNA is TGCAGCGTTGAAAGTTGGGCAGGGGCCCCTTTTGGCTATGGCTACACCTTC. Protein: CSVESWAGAPFGYGYTF. The chain uses TRBV29-1 and TRBJ1-2; possibly TRBD1 for D (6 bases). This CDR3 comprises 17 residues. Germline V gives CDR1 SQVTM, CDR2 ANQGSEA. The germline V and J ends were trimmed by 2 bases and 4 bases, with 23 bases remaining between them. The variable domain in full, completed from reference TRBV29-1 and TRBJ1-2, reads SAVISQKPSRDICQRGTSLTIQCQVDSQVTMMFWYRQQPGQSLTLIATANQGSEATYESGFVIDKFPISRPNLTFSTLTVSNMSPEDSSIYLCSVESWAGAPFGYGYTFGSGTRLTVV.

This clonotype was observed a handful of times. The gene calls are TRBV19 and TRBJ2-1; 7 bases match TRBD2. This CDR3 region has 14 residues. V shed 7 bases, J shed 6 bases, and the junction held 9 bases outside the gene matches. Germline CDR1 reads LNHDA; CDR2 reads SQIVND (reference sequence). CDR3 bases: TGTGCCAGTATTGAAGCGGGACCCGGCAATGAGCAGTTCTTC. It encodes CASIEAGPGNEQFF.

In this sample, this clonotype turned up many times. CDR3 protein: CASSNDRGAGNTIYF. The CDR3 DNA reads TGTGCCAGCAGTAATGACAGGGGCGCTGGAAACACCATATATTTT. The J gene is TRBJ1-3, the V gene TRBV6-5, with 8 bases lining up with TRBD1. V gave up 5 bases and J gave up 2 bases; unmatched junction bases: 5. The CDR3 runs 15 residues. Germline V gene lookup returns CDR1 MNHEY and CDR2 SVGAGI.

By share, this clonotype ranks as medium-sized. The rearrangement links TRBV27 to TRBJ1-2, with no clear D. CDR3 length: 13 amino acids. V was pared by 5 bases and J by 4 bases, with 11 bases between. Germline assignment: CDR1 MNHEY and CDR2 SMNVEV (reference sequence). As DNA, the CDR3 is TGTGCCAGCAGTCTCACAGAGGGCTATGGCTACACCTTC. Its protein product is CASSLTEGYGYTF.

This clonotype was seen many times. DNA for the CDR3: TGTGCCAGCAGTTACAGGAGGGGCTCCTACAATGAGCAGTTCTTC. Protein: CASSYRRGSYNEQFF. The chain joins TRBV6-5 to TRBJ2-1; TRBD2 might be the D (6 bases). The length of the CDR3 is 15 residues. CDR1 and CDR2 from the germline V gene are MNHEY and SVGAGI. The V and J ends lost 2 bases and 0 bases respectively, with 8 bases between them.

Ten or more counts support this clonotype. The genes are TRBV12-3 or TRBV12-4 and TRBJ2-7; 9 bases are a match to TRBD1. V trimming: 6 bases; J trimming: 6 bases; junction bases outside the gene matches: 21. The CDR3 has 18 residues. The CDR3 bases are TGTGCCAGCAGCTGTCCGGGGACAGGGCGACCCCAAGCAGCCGAGCAGTACTTC. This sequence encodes CASSCPGTGRPQAAEQYF.

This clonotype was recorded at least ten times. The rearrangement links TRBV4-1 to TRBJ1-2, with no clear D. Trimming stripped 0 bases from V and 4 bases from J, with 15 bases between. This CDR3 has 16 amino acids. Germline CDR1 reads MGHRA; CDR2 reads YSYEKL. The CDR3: CASSQDVSLLGYGYTF. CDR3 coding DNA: TGCGCCAGCAGCCAAGATGTTAGCTTACTCGGCTATGGCTACACCTTC.

CDR3 sequence reads: CASSQDLGTQQFF. As DNA, the CDR3 is TGCGCCAGCAGCCAAGATCTCGGAACACAGCAGTTCTTC. J is TRBJ2-1 and V is TRBV4-3; D call uncertain. Germline loops: CDR1 LGHNA, CDR2 YSLEER. The CDR3 has 13 amino acids. Between the trimmed V and J ends, which lost 0 bases and 11 bases, there was a span of 11 bases.

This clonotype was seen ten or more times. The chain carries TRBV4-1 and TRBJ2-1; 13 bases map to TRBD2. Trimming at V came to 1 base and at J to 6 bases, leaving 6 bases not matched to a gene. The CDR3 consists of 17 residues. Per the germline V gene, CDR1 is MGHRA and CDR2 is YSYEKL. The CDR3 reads CASSQVLLAGGPNEQFF. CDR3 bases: TGCGCCAGCAGCCAAGTCTTACTAGCGGGGGGGCCCAATGAGCAGTTCTTC.

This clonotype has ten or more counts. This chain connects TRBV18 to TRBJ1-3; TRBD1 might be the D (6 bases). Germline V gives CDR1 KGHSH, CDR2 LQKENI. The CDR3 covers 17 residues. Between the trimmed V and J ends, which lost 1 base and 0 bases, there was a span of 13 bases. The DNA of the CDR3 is TGTGCCAGCTCACCACGTTTTCGGGGACACTCTGGAAACACCATATATTTT. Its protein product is CASSPRFRGHSGNTIYF.

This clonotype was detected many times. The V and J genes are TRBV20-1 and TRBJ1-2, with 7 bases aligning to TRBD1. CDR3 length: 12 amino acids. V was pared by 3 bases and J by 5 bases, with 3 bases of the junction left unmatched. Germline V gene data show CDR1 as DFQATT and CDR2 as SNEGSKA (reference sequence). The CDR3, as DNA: TGCAGTGCTAGTGACAGGGAGTATGGCTACACCTTC. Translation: CSASDREYGYTF.

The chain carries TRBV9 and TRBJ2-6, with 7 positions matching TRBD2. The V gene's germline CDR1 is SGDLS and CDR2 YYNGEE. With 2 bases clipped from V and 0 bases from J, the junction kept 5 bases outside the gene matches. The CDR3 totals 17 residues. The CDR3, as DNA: TGTGCCAGCAGCGTGGAGAGCGGGGCCTCTGGGGCCAACGTCCTGACTTTC. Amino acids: CASSVESGASGANVLTF.

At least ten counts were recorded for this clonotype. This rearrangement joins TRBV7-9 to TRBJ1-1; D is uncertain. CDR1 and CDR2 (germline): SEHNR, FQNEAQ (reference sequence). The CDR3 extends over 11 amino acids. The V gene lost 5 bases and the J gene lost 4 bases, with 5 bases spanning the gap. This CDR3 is CASSPLTEAFF. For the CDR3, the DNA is TGTGCCAGCAGCCCTCTCACTGAAGCTTTCTTT.

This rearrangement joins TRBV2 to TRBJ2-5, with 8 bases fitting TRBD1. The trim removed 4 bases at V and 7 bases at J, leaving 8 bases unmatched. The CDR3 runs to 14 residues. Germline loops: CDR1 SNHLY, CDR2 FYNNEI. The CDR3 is CASSAVGQGGTQYF. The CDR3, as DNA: TGTGCCAGCAGTGCCGTTGGACAGGGCGGGACCCAGTACTTC.

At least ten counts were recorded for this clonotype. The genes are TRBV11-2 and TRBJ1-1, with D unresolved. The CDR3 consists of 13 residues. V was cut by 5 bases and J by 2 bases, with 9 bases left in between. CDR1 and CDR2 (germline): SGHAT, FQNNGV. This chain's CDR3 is CASSARVNTEAFF. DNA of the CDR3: TGTGCCAGCAGCGCTAGAGTAAACACTGAAGCTTTCTTT.

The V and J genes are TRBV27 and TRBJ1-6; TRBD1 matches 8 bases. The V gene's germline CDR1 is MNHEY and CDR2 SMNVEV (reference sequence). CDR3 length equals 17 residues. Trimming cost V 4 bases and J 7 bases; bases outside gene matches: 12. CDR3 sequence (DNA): TGTGCCAGCAGTTACCGACAGGGGCCGTCTCCCAATTCACCCCTCCACTTT. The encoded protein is CASSYRQGPSPNSPLHF.

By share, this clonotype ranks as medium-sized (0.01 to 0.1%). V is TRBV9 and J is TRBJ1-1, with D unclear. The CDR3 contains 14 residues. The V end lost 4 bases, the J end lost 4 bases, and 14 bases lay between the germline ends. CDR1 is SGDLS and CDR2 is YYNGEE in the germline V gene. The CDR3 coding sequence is TGTGCCAGCAGCCCCGGGGAGTTGGGCACTGAAGCTTTCTTT. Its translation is CASSPGELGTEAFF. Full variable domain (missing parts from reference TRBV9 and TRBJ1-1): DSGVTQTPKHLITATGQRVTLRCSPRSGDLSVYWYQQSLDQGLQFLIQYYNGEERAKGNILERFSAQQFPDLHSELNLSSLELGDSALYFCASSPGELGTEAFFGQGTRLTVV.

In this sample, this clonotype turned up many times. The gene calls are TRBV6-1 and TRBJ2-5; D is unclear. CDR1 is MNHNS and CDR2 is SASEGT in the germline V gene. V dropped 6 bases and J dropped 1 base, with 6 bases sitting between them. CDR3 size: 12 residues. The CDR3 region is CASRDFQETQYF. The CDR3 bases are TGTGCCAGCAGGGATTTCCAAGAGACCCAGTACTTC.

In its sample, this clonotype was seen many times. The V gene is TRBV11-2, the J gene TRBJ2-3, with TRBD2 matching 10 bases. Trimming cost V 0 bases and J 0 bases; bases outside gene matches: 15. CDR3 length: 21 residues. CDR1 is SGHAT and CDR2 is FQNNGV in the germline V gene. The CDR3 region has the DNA TGTGCCAGCAGCTTAGATGTTATAAGAGCGGGAGGGCCTGCAAGCACAGATACGCAGTATTTT. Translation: CASSLDVIRAGGPASTDTQYF. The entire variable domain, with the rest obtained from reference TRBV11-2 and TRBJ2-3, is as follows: EAGVAQSPRYKIIEKRQSVAFWCNPISGHATLYWYQQILGQGPKLLIQFQNNGVVDDSQLPKDRFSAERLKGVDSTLKIQPAKLEDSAVYLCASSLDVIRAGGPASTDTQYFGPGTRLTVL.

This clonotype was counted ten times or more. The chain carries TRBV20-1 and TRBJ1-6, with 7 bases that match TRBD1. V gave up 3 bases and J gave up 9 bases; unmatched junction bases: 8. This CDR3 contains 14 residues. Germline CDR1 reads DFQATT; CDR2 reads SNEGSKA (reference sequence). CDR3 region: CSARRQGESSPLHF. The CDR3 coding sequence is TGCAGTGCTAGGCGACAGGGAGAAAGTTCACCCCTCCACTTT.

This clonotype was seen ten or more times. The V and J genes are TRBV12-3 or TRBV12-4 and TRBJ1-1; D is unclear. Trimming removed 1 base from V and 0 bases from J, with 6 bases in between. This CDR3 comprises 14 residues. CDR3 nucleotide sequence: TGTGCCAGCAGTTTAGGCCAGTTGAACACTGAAGCTTTCTTT. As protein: CASSLGQLNTEAFF.

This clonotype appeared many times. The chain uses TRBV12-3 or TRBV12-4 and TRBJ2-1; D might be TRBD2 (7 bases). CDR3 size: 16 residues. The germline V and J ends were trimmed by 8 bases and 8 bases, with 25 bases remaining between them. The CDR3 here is CASSPNEWEGGYEQFF. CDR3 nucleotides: TGTGCCAGCTCCCCCAATGAGTGGGAGGGGGGATATGAGCAGTTCTTC.

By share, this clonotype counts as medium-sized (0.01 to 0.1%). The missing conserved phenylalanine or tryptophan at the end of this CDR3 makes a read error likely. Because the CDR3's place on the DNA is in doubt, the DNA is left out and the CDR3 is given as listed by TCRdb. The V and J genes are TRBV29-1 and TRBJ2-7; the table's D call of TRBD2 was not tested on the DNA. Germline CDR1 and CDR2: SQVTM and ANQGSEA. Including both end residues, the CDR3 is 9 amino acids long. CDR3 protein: CSVEEGEMS.

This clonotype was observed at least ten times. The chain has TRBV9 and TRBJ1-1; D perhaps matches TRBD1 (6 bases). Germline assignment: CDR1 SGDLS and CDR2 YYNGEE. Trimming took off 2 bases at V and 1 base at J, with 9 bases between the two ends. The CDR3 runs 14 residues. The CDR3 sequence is CASSVVGANTEAFF. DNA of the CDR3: TGTGCCAGCAGCGTTGTGGGGGCGAACACTGAAGCTTTCTTT.

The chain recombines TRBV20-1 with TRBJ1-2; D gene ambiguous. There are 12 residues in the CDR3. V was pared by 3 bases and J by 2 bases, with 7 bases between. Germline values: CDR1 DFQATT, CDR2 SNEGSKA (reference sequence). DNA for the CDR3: TGCAGTGCTAGTGGCATAAACTATGGCTACACCTTC. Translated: CSASGINYGYTF.

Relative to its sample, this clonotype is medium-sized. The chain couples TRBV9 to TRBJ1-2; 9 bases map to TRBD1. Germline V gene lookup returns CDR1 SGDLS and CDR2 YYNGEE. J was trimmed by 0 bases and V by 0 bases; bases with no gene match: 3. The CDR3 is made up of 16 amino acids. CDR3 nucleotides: TGTGCCAGCAGCGTAGCAGGGACAGGGACTAACTATGGCTACACCTTC. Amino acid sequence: CASSVAGTGTNYGYTF.

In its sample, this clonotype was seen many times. CDR3 coding DNA: TGCAGCGTTGAAGACGGGGAAGCAGATACGCAGTATTTT. It codes for CSVEDGEADTQYF. This rearrangement joins TRBV29-1 to TRBJ2-3, with a weak D call TRBD2 (5 bases). Looked up from germline, CDR1 is SQVTM and CDR2 is ANQGSEA. Between the trimmed V and J ends, which lost 0 bases and 4 bases, there was a span of 8 bases. CDR3 length: 13 amino acids.

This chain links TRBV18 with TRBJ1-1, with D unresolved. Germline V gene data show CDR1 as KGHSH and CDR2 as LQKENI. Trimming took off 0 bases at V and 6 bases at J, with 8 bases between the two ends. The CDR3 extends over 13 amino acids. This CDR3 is CASSPPLAAEAFF. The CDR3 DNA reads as TGTGCCAGCTCACCACCGTTGGCCGCTGAAGCTTTCTTT.